This T cell receptor (beta chain) was recovered during a study of low-dose radiotherapy and immunotherapy resistance in tumors. For the study at large: Members of Cohort 1 were treated with 0.5 Gy per fraction every 2 weeks. The prescribed total PTV dose was 6.5 Gy. Patients were treated with intravenous nivolumab at 240 mg every two weeks and were also dosed with ipilimumab at 1 mg/kg every six weeks. Patients took aspirin 300 mg by mouth once daily. This continued for four cycles, starting on cycle 1 day 1.

TRAV- and TRBV-specific primers primed first-strand cDNA, covering alpha and beta chains. Amplification of TCRs used a constant-region primer and V-primer adapter for roughly 22 PCR cycles. TCRdb fed the reads into MiXCR, producing one record per CDR3 protein. The sample yields 10,000 to 15,000 distinct CDR3 sequences, 60% seen once. The V end was cut by 6 bases, the J end by 7 bases, with 19 bases between. The CDR3 is 15 amino acids. Germline CDR1 MDHEN, CDR2 SYDVKM. This clonotype was seen a handful of times. This receptor was taken from a human donor with advanced metastatic prostate, ovarian, gallbladder or colorectal cancer (not recorded which). This table probably holds off-target reads from a library built for another chain. The V gene is TRBV28, the J gene TRBJ1-5; perhaps TRBD1 as D (5 bases). The CDR3 nucleotides read TGTGCCAGCAGCCCCCTCAGCGGGGGGGGACAGCCCCAGCATTTT. It codes for CASSPLSGGGQPQHF. The complete variable domain, with remaining parts taken from reference TRBV28 and TRBJ1-5, reads DVKVTQSSRYLVKRTGEKVFLECVQDMDHENMFWYRQDPGLGLRLIYFSYDVKMKEKGDIPEGYSVSREKKERFSLILESASTNQTSMYLCASSPLSGGGQPQHFGDGTRLSIL.